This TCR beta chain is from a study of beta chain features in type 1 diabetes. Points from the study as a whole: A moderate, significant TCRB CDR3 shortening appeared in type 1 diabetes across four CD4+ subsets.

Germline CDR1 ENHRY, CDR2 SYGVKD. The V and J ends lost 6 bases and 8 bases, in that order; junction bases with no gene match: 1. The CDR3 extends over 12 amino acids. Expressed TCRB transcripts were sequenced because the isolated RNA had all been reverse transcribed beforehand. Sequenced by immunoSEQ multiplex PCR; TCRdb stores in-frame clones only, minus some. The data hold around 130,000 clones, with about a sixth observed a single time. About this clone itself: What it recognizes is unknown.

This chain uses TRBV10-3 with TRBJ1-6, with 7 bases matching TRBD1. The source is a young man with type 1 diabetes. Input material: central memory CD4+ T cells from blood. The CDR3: CAISDRDSPLHF. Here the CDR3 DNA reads TGTGCCATCAGCGACAGGGATTCACCCCTCCACTTT.